This paragraph covers one TCR beta chain sequence. Its antigen has not been determined. The junction differs from germline at one of its ends, possibly a read error. This specimen comes from a study of T-cell memory formation after mild COVID-19 (dated by TCRdb to the early 2020s). Background on the whole study: TCR sequence clusters from the two donors were found to be largely donor specific. In a couple of donors, T-cell clones that expanded and contracted after mild COVID-19 were tracked by sequencing TCRalpha and TCRbeta repertoires over time. Two young, previously healthy adult volunteers made up the cohort, one male and one female.

PBMCs were isolated by Ficoll-Paque density gradient centrifugation. Points the paper makes about the study in general: From day 15 to 85, contracting clones showed balanced CD4/CD8 phenotypes, whereas a second wave of clones that expanded from day 15 to 37 leaned towards CD4+. Contracting CD4+ clones appeared mostly in the CM and EM memory subsets, whereas CD8+ clones were enriched in EMRA. The study covered only a couple of mild cases, and larger cohorts including severe cases with pre-infection samples were considered necessary. SARS-CoV-2 specificity was not confirmed for the second-wave clones peaking on day 37. Some responding clones were detected in pre-infection memory, which suggested that pre-existing cross-reactive memory T cells had joined the SARS-CoV-2 response.

The CDR3, cysteine through phenylalanine, is 14 amino acids long. Of all the DNA, just the CDR3 is kept, 42 bases in frame from base 1. CDR1 SGHTA and CDR2 FQGNSA were looked up in the germline V gene. Sequencer: Illumina NovaSeq 6000. TCRalpha and TCRbeta cDNA libraries were built by 5'RACE with constant-segment primers, adding sample barcodes and unique molecular identifiers. Trizol reagent was used to extract RNA from every sample. Amplification of the libraries took two PCR steps, and the second step added a second sample barcode plus Illumina TruSeq adapters. Sequencing of libraries was performed on an Illumina NovaSeq with 2 x 150 bp paired-end reads. In the paper's pipeline: Reads were demultiplexed and collapsed into UMI-guided consensus sequences with migec v1.2.7. Using mixcr v2.1.11, UMI consensuses were aligned to TRA and TRB V and J templates and then assembled into clonotypes. Expanded or contracted clonotypes were those called significant by both edgeR and NoisET, with noise models trained on biological replicates. edgeR calls used a false discovery rate-adjusted p below 0.01 and a log2 fold-change threshold of 1. PCA with hierarchical clustering of max-normalized trajectories of the 1000 most abundant clonotypes was used as exploratory dynamics analysis. Separately sequenced CD4+ and CD8+ repertoires were used to assign a CD4 or CD8 phenotype to each responding clone. In-frame beta chains were kept once TCRdb had trimmed the public reads at Q25 with fastp and called clones with MiXCR. Rows merge per CDR3 protein into single entries with the most common DNA and genes. The authors' filters were not applied to this entry. The sample yields 300,000 to 400,000 distinct CDR3 sequences; 20% to 25% were counted once. Under 15% of the sample comes from the top ten.

The clonotype comes from an adult woman who had mild COVID-19 (a few samples of this study predate the infection). The sample titles of this study are shuffled in the database, so cell type and time point are left out; the donor was told from shared clones. Here the chain combines TRBV7-2 and TRBJ2-3; a stretch of 7 junction bases matches TRBD2. The sequenced sample was PBMCs or a T cell subset sorted from them (not recorded which). The DNA reads TGTGCCAGCAGCTTAGCCTGGGGGGGAGATACGCATTATTTT. The resulting protein is CASSLAWGGDTHYF.